Here is one T cell receptor (beta chain) with its context. The sample belongs to a study of T cell changes during pregnancy in multiple sclerosis. Libraries were prepared by immunoSEQ multiplex PCR; TCRdb keeps only in-frame clonotypes and omits some of them. The table records around 110,000 clones, about 90% of them present only once. Trimming removed 4 bases from V and 3 bases from J, with 10 bases in between. From germline, CDR1 is MNHEY and CDR2 SVGAGI. CDR3 length: 13 residues. The clonotype originates from a female donor with multiple sclerosis, enrolled in a pregnancy study. The sequencing here drew on peripheral blood, taken before pregnancy. This chain uses TRBV6-5 with TRBJ2-7; D gene uncertain. The CDR3 DNA reads TGTGCCAGCAGTTTAGACATGGGCTACGAGCAGTACTTC. This encodes CASSLDMGYEQYF.